This record covers a single T cell receptor beta chain. The CDR3 sequence is 13 residues long. The germline CDR1 and CDR2 sequences are WSHSY and SAAADI. The V gene end was trimmed by 3 bases and the J gene end by 4 bases; junction bases not matched to a gene: 0. The data are from a study of shared clonotypes between healthy human individuals. Clones were sequenced by immunoSEQ multiplex PCR, and TCRdb holds only the in-frame ones, with some missing. The sample consists of under 2.5 million clones, 92% of them appearing once. The receptor's source is a man between 18 and 35 years old in good health. Some clones in this sample may be carry-over from other donors' samples. The sequenced sample consisted of naive CD4+ T cells from PBMCs. Subset meaning: CD45RA+ positively selected. The genes are TRBV10-2 and TRBJ1-1; the match to TRBD1 covers 9 bases. The CDR3: CASSEQGATEAFF. CDR3 in DNA: TGCGCCAGCAGTGAACAGGGGGCCACTGAAGCTTTCTTT.